Shown below are 19 T cell receptor beta chains from a single sample sequenced in a study of CD8+ T cells in alopecia areata. The authors extracted RNA and reverse transcribed it into cDNA as the sequencing template. The data were produced by immunoSEQ multiplex PCR, yet TCRdb's version contains in-frame clones alone and is incomplete. This sample has around 300,000 clones, with roughly 60% found just once. Documented treatment: oral pan-JAK inhibitor, 5-10 mg twice daily. Sample: CD4+ T cells sorted from blood, taken at roughly week 53, from a patient treated with tofacitinib. The source is a human donor with alopecia areata.

V usage is TRBV11-1 and J usage is TRBJ2-7; the match to TRBD1 covers 7 bases. The germline CDR1 and CDR2 sequences are SGHAT and FQDESV (reference sequence). This CDR3 region has 16 residues. V shed 5 bases and J 3 bases; nucleotides not matched to a gene: 13. This CDR3 reads CASSRGGPGQSYEQYF. CDR3 sequence (DNA): TGTGCCAGCAGCCGTGGGGGCCCGGGACAGAGCTACGAGCAGTACTTC.

The sample holds one count of this clone. This chain uses TRBV6-5 with TRBJ2-5; no clear D. The germline CDR1 and CDR2 sequences are MNHEY and SVGAGI. V was trimmed by 2 bases and J by 5 bases, leaving 9 bases between them. The CDR3 length is 13 residues. The CDR3 DNA is TGTGCCAGCAGTTACCCCGGAGTGGAGACCCAGTACTTC. Its protein is CASSYPGVETQYF.

V usage is TRBV30 and J usage is TRBJ1-2; weak D call: TRBD1 (6 bases). CDR3 length: 11 residues. The germline V and J ends were trimmed by 5 bases and 8 bases, with 12 bases remaining between them. In germline, CDR1 is GTSNPN, CDR2 SVGIG (reference sequence). The CDR3: CAWSGAVGYTF. As DNA, the CDR3 is TGTGCCTGGTCAGGGGCGGTAGGCTACACCTTC.

V and J are TRBV6-5 and TRBJ2-7; 9 bases align to TRBD1. Germline CDR1 reads MNHEY; CDR2 reads SVGAGI. This CDR3 region has 14 residues. V dropped 5 bases and J dropped 4; count of bases not matched to a gene: 6. CDR3 in DNA: TGTGCCAGCAGTCCGCCGGGACAGGGTTACGAGCAGTACTTC. Residues: CASSPPGQGYEQYF.

This clone has just one count. J is TRBJ2-2 and V is TRBV4-1; D ambiguous. V shed 4 bases and J shed 1 base, with 10 bases lying between them. The CDR3 is 15 residues long. The germline CDR1 and CDR2 sequences are MGHRA and YSYEKL. CDR3 residues: CASSPRDGNTGELFF. The CDR3 DNA sequence: TGCGCCAGCAGCCCCCGAGACGGGAACACCGGGGAGCTGTTTTTT.

The chain has TRBV4-2 and TRBJ1-2, with 10 bases lining up with TRBD1. J lost 7 bases, V lost 3 bases, and 5 bases had no gene match. From germline, CDR1 is LGHNA and CDR2 YNFKEQ. The CDR3 loop spans 14 amino acids. CDR3 DNA sequence: TGTGCCAGCAGCCACTTGGACAGGGGGACTGGCTACACCTTC. It codes for CASSHLDRGTGYTF.

The rearrangement joins TRBV2 to TRBJ2-2; possibly TRBD2 for D (5 bases). V lost 2 bases to trimming and J lost 0 bases, with 7 bases between them. The length of the CDR3 is 15 residues. The germline V gene has CDR1 SNHLY and CDR2 FYNNEI. CDR3 DNA: TGTGCCAGCAGTGAACTAGCAGCGAACACCGGGGAGCTGTTTTTT. This sequence encodes CASSELAANTGELFF.

Only a few counts were recorded for this clone. The chain links TRBV5-4 to TRBJ1-2; TRBD1 matches at 10 bases. Germline V gene sequence: CDR1 SGHNT, CDR2 YYREEE (reference sequence). Trimming at V came to 0 bases and at J to 8 bases, leaving 4 bases not matched to a gene. This CDR3 spans 14 amino acids. The CDR3 loop reads CASSLGDRGSGYTF. CDR3 coding DNA: TGTGCCAGCAGCTTGGGGGACAGGGGTAGCGGCTACACCTTC.

The chain links TRBV18 to TRBJ1-4, with unresolved D. Between the trimmed V and J ends, which lost 6 bases and 4 bases, there was a span of 9 bases. Germline V gene data show CDR1 as KGHSH and CDR2 as LQKENI. The CDR3 covers 13 residues. CDR3 bases: TGTGCCAGCTCGAACAGTCTTAATGAAAAACTGTTTTTT. Translation: CASSNSLNEKLFF.

This clone was seen more than once but under ten times. The chain recombines TRBV7-8 with TRBJ2-1, with D perhaps TRBD1 (6 bases). Germline V gene sequence: CDR1 SGHVS, CDR2 FQNEAQ. The CDR3 is 17 amino acids. Trimming stripped 4 bases from V and 0 bases from J, with 16 bases between. CDR3 protein: CASSSDSTGSSYNEQFF. The CDR3 DNA sequence: TGTGCCAGCAGCTCCGACTCAACAGGGAGCTCCTACAATGAGCAGTTCTTC.

This chain connects TRBV28 to TRBJ1-1; unclear D gene. Germline-derived CDR1 and CDR2 are MDHEN and SYDVKM. V lost 6 bases to trimming and J lost 11 bases, with 16 bases between them. This CDR3 contains 12 residues. CDR3 amino acids: CASRDRALLAFF. Here the CDR3 DNA reads TGTGCCAGCAGAGACCGGGCCCTCCTCGCTTTCTTT.

The chain uses TRBV5-1 and TRBJ2-3, with 10 bases fitting TRBD2. The V segment lost 2 bases and the J segment 6 bases; nucleotides outside the gene matches: 15. This CDR3 contains 18 residues. Germline CDR1 is SGHRS and CDR2 is YFSETQ. The CDR3 sequence: CASSFRLAGSLPSDTQYF. CDR3 DNA sequence: TGCGCCAGCAGCTTCAGACTAGCGGGCTCATTACCATCGGATACGCAGTATTTT. The variable domain in full, completed from reference TRBV5-1 and TRBJ2-3, reads KAGVTQTPRYLIKTRGQQVTLSCSPISGHRSVSWYQQTPGQGLQFLFEYFSETQRNKGNFPGRFSGRQFSNSRSEMNVSTLELGDSALYLCASSFRLAGSLPSDTQYFGPGTRLTVL.

This clone was counted only a few times. The genes are TRBV21-1 and TRBJ2-1. TRBV21-1 is a listed pseudogene. CDR3 length equals 14 residues. Written as DNA, the CDR3 is TGTGCCAGCAGCAAAGTGCCCCTCTACAATGAGCAGTTCTTC. This sequence encodes CASSKVPLYNEQFF.

The gene calls are TRBV4-3 and TRBJ2-3; the match to TRBD2 covers 12 bases. Germline V lookup: CDR1 LGHNA, CDR2 YSLEER. V was clipped by 7 bases and J by 3 bases; unmatched bases: 8. The CDR3 contains 16 residues. The CDR3 DNA reads TGCGCCAGCACCCCCGCTAGCGGGGGGGCAACAGATACGCAGTATTTT. Translated, it gives CASTPASGGATDTQYF.

V and J are TRBV11-2 and TRBJ2-7; no firm D call. This CDR3 has 13 amino acids. CDR1 is SGHAT and CDR2 is FQNNGV in the germline V gene. Trimming shortened V by 4 bases and J by 6 bases, and 13 bases separated the two germline ends. The CDR3 region is CASSSHPPAEQYF. CDR3 nucleotides: TGTGCCAGCAGCTCTCACCCCCCCGCCGAGCAGTACTTC.

This rearrangement joins TRBV29-1 to TRBJ1-4; D uncertain. The CDR3 is made up of 13 amino acids. In germline, CDR1 is SQVTM, CDR2 ANQGSEA. The germline V and J ends were trimmed by 6 bases and 8 bases, with 16 bases remaining between them. The CDR3 DNA follows: TGCAGCGTCGAGGTGACTGGCCTCGAAAAACTGTTTTTT. The encoded protein is CSVEVTGLEKLFF.

This clone was counted a few times. This sequence joins TRBV29-1 and TRBJ2-6; D ambiguous. Germline CDR1 reads SQVTM; CDR2 reads ANQGSEA. With 4 bases removed from V and 2 bases from J, the gap between germline ends came to 6 bases. The CDR3 spans 13 residues. Written as DNA, the CDR3 is TGCAGCGTTGCTGTGGCTGGGGCCAACGTCCTGACTTTC. Its translation: CSVAVAGANVLTF.

This clone has a single count. V gene TRBV29-1 combines with J gene TRBJ2-1, with D possibly TRBD1 on 5 matching bases. Germline assignment: CDR1 SQVTM and CDR2 ANQGSEA. Trimming pared 4 bases from V and 9 bases from J, leaving 13 bases between. The CDR3 contains 12 residues. The chain's CDR3 is CSVAGYRGEQFF. DNA of the CDR3: TGCAGCGTTGCGGGTTATAGGGGTGAGCAGTTCTTC.

The sample holds a few counts of this clone. This chain joins TRBV13 and TRBJ1-2; D is ambiguous. V dropped 3 bases and J dropped 5 bases, with 7 bases sitting between them. The CDR3 is 12 amino acids. Per the germline V gene, CDR1 is PRHDT and CDR2 is FYEKMQ (reference sequence). CDR3 in amino acids: CASSFKSYGYTF. The CDR3 DNA is TGTGCCAGCAGCTTTAAGAGTTATGGCTACACCTTC.